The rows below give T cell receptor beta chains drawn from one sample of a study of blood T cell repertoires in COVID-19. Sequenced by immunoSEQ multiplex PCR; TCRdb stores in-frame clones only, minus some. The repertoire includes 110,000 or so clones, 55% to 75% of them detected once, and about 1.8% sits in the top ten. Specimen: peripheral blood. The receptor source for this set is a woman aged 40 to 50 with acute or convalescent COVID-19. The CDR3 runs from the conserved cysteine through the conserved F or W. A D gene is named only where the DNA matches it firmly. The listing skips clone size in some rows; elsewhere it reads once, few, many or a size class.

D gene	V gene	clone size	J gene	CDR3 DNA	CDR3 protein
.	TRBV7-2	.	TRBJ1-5	TGTGCCAGCAGCTTAGCGCAGGTGAATCAGCCCCAGCATTTT	CASSLAQVNQPQHF
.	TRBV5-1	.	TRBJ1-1	TGCGCCAGCAGCTTGGTCCGGGTCGACACTGAAGCTTTCTTT	CASSLVRVDTEAFF
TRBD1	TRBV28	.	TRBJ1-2	TGTGCCAGCGGAGTGGGACAGGGGGTGGATGGCTACACCTTC	CASGVGQGVDGYTF
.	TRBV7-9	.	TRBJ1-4	TGTGCCAGCAGTCGCGGGGGGGACCTGCGATCTAATGAAAAACTGTTTTTT	CASSRGGDLRSNEKLFF
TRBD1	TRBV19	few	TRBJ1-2	TGTGCCAGTAGCGAAGGACAGGGCTATGGCTACACCTTC	CASSEGQGYGYTF
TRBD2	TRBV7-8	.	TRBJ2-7	TGTGCCAGCAGCCCTAGGGGGACGGGGACTAGCGGGTACTACGAGCAGTACTTC	CASSPRGTGTSGYYEQYF
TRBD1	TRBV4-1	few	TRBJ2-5	TGCGCCAGCAGCCAAGAGGGGACAGTTCAAGAGACCCAGTACTTC	CASSQEGTVQETQYF
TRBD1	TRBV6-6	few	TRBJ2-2	TGTGCCAGCAATCCGGGACAGAAACCCACCGGGGAGCTGTTTTTT	CASNPGQKPTGELFF
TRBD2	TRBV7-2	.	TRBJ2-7	TGTGCCAGCAGCCGGGGGGTCTCCATCTCCTACGAGCAGTACTTC	CASSRGVSISYEQYF
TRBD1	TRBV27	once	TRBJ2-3	TGTGCCAGCAGTTTAGGACAGGGGGTAGGAGATACGCAGTATTTT	CASSLGQGVGDTQYF
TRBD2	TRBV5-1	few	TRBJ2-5	TGCGCCAGCAGCCCAGGACTAGCAGGGGAGACCCAGTACTTC	CASSPGLAGETQYF
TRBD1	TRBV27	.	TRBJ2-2	TGTGCCAGCAGTCCGACAGGGCTCACCGGGGAGCTGTTTTTT	CASSPTGLTGELFF
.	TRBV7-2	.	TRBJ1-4	TGTGCCAGCAGCGAGCAACAGGGTTCTAATGAAAAACTGTTTTTT	CASSEQQGSNEKLFF
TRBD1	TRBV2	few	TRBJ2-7	TGTGCCAGCAGGGACAGGGGTTACGAGCAGTACTTC	CASRDRGYEQYF
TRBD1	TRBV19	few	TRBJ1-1	TGTGCCAGTCGGGACAGGGCGAACACTGAAGCTTTCTTT	CASRDRANTEAFF
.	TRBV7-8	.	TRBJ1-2	TGTGCCAGCACCTACCGGCCAGGGATGGACTATGGCTACACCTTC	CASTYRPGMDYGYTF
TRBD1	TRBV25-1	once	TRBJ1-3	TGTGCCAGCAGTGACCCCCAGGGGGTAGATGGAAACACCATATATTTT	CASSDPQGVDGNTIYF
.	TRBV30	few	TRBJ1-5	TGTGCCTGGAGTGGTGGGAGGGATCAGCCCCAGCATTTT	CAWSGGRDQPQHF
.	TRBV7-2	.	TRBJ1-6	TGTGCCAGCAGCTCCACCAGGGGATCGGGGTCACCCCTCCACTTT	CASSSTRGSGSPLHF
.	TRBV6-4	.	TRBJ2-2	TGTGCCAGCAGTGACGTATCGAACACCGGGGAGCTGTTTTTT	CASSDVSNTGELFF
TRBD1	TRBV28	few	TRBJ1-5	TGTGCCAGCACACGACAGGGTGGGAGCAATCAGCCCCAGCATTTT	CASTRQGGSNQPQHF